This T cell receptor beta chain was retrieved from a study of T cells in localized non-small cell lung cancer. Study conclusions and caveats: It was uninvolved adjacent lung that showed the highest T cell clonality, exceeding tumor. Heterogeneity is still possible, as just one tumor region was sequenced. Higher adjacent-lung clonality was associated with shorter survival. Median around 56 top-100 tumor clones were shared with paired adjacent lung.

This CDR3 spans 11 amino acids. Germline values: CDR1 SQVTM, CDR2 ANQGSEA. Trimming cost V 6 bases and J 8 bases, with 13 bases left between them. Comment on this clone: Its antigen is not known.

Clones were sequenced by immunoSEQ multiplex PCR, and TCRdb holds only the in-frame ones, with some missing. Of tens of thousands of clones listed, 84% were seen once; the top ten hold 4.8%. This sample comprised PBMCs, obtained before any cancer treatment. The chain uses TRBV29-1 and TRBJ2-5; D is ambiguous. The sequence came from a man aged 35 to 70 with stage II lung adenocarcinoma. The CDR3 spells CSVAAGETQYF. The DNA of the CDR3 is TGCAGCGTCGCAGCAGGTGAAACCCAGTACTTC.